Following are 28 T cell receptor beta chains from one sample sequenced in a study of CD8 T cell repertoires and HIV-1 epitope variants. Libraries were prepared by immunoSEQ multiplex PCR; TCRdb keeps only in-frame clonotypes and omits some of them. The sample consists of about 5,500 clones, 65% to 75% of them appearing once. For these receptors, no antigen is known. Sample: cultured CD8+ T cells derived from PBMCs. The receptors originated from a male donor with HIV.

As DNA, the CDR3 is TGTGCCAGCAGCTTGCCCTTTCGGGGAACGGGGAACCAAGAGACCCAGTACTTC. Translation gives CASSLPFRGTGNQETQYF. This chain connects TRBV7-9 to TRBJ2-5, with TRBD2 as a possible D gene (5 bases). Germline assignment: CDR1 SEHNR and CDR2 FQNEAQ (reference sequence). V was clipped by 3 bases and J by 0 bases, with 20 bases between them. The CDR3 contains 18 residues.

A few counts support this clone. The genes are TRBV5-1 and TRBJ1-1, with D hard to call. In germline, CDR1 is SGHRS, CDR2 YFSETQ. The CDR3 runs 15 residues. The germline V and J ends were trimmed by 5 bases and 4 bases, with 18 bases remaining between them. DNA for the CDR3: TGCGCCAGCAGTTTTGGGCCCACCGGAGGCACTGAAGCTTTCTTT. It translates to CASSFGPTGGTEAFF.

In this sample, this clone turned up once. The genes are TRBV28 and TRBJ2-7; the match to TRBD1 covers 7 bases. Germline V CDR1 and CDR2: MDHEN, SYDVKM. V was pared by 5 bases and J by 3 bases, with 10 bases of the junction left unmatched. CDR3 length equals 15 residues. DNA for the CDR3: TGTGCCAGCAGTCAAACCGGGACAGACCTCTACGAGCAGTACTTC. It codes for CASSQTGTDLYEQYF.

The chain joins TRBV11-2 to TRBJ1-3; possible D gene TRBD1, 6 bases. The CDR3 spans 16 residues. V was trimmed by 3 bases and J by 0 bases, leaving 12 bases between them. Germline values: CDR1 SGHAT, CDR2 FQNNGV. The CDR3 here is CASSFGTGFSGNTIYF. The CDR3 nucleotides are TGTGCCAGCAGCTTCGGAACAGGGTTCTCTGGAAACACCATATATTTT.

The sample holds one count of this clone. The rearrangement links TRBV6-4 to TRBJ2-1, with 8 bases that match TRBD2. Germline values: CDR1 MRHNA, CDR2 SNTAGT. Germline trimming cut 2 bases from V and 15 bases from J; bases unmatched to any gene: 6. CDR3 length equals 12 residues. The DNA of the CDR3 is TGTGCCAGCAGTGACCAAGCGGGAGCGCGGTTCTTC. It codes for CASSDQAGARFF.

This clone rates as large. The rearrangement joins TRBV5-6 to TRBJ1-2; D remains unclear. Germline V gene lookup returns CDR1 SGHDT and CDR2 YYEEEE. This CDR3 contains 16 residues. Trimming cost V 4 bases and J 3 bases, with 19 bases left between them. CDR3 in amino acids: CASSPWPVELDYGYTF. The CDR3 bases are TGTGCCAGCAGCCCTTGGCCGGTAGAATTGGACTATGGCTACACCTTC.

The chain has TRBV7-9 and TRBJ2-6; 7 bases map to TRBD1. The CDR3 runs 13 residues. The V segment lost 5 bases and the J segment 9 bases; nucleotides outside the gene matches: 4. CDR1 and CDR2 from the germline V gene are SEHNR and FQNEAQ (reference sequence). The CDR3, as DNA: TGTGCCAGCAGCCCGGGACAGAGCAACGTCCTGACTTTC. This codes for CASSPGQSNVLTF.

The V gene is TRBV19, the J gene TRBJ1-1; tentatively, D is TRBD1 (6 bases). This CDR3 region has 16 residues. CDR1 is LNHDA and CDR2 is SQIVND in the germline V gene (reference sequence). Trimming took 5 bases from V and 8 from J, leaving 24 bases between them. CDR3 in amino acids: CASSFAGTGRLEEAFF. CDR3 bases: TGTGCCAGTAGTTTTGCCGGTACAGGGCGGCTCGAAGAAGCTTTCTTT.

The rearrangement uses TRBV2 and TRBJ2-7; weak D call: TRBD1 (6 bases). Trimming pared 3 bases from V and 5 bases from J, leaving 14 bases between. The CDR3 covers 14 residues. Per germline, CDR1 SNHLY and CDR2 FYNNEI. In DNA form, the CDR3 reads TGTGCCAGCAGTGACTACGGACAGCGCGACGAGCAGTACTTC. Translated, it gives CASSDYGQRDEQYF. The complete variable domain, with remaining parts taken from reference TRBV2 and TRBJ2-7, reads EPEVTQTPSHQVTQMGQEVILRCVPISNHLYFYWYRQILGQKVEFLVSFYNNEISEKSEIFDDQFSVERPDGSNFTLKIRSTKLEDSAMYFCASSDYGQRDEQYFGPGTRLTVT.

The rearrangement uses TRBV4-1 and TRBJ2-7, with D possibly being TRBD2 (5 bases). CDR1 is MGHRA and CDR2 is YSYEKL in the germline V gene. V lost 4 bases to trimming and J lost 3 bases, with 16 bases between them. The length of the CDR3 is 15 residues. DNA for the CDR3: TGCGCCAGCAGCCCCGGGGTGGGAACGATCTACGAGCAGTACTTC. It specifies CASSPGVGTIYEQYF.

The chain combines TRBV27 with TRBJ2-7, with 11 bases lining up with TRBD2. V lost 5 bases, J lost 0 bases, and 12 bases stayed unmatched. The CDR3 runs to 18 residues. The germline V gene has CDR1 MNHEY and CDR2 SMNVEV (reference sequence). DNA of the CDR3: TGTGCCAGCAGTCCCGGGACTAGCGGAGCCATTTCCTCCTACGAGCAGTACTTC. This gives the protein CASSPGTSGAISSYEQYF.

This clone was seen just once. V gene TRBV6-1 combines with J gene TRBJ2-3, with a tentative D call TRBD1 (6 bases). Trimming removed 6 bases at V and 5 bases at J, with 18 bases between. The CDR3 is made up of 15 amino acids. The germline V gene has CDR1 MNHNS and CDR2 SASEGT. The chain's CDR3 is CASRDGQLTGDTQYF. CDR3 sequence (DNA): TGTGCCAGCAGAGACGGACAGTTAACGGGAGATACGCAGTATTTT.

This clone was observed a few times. The genes are TRBV7-3 and TRBJ2-1; 9 nucleotides agree with TRBD1. The trim removed 2 bases at V and 0 bases at J, leaving 2 bases unmatched. Germline values: CDR1 SGHTA, CDR2 FQGTGA. This CDR3 has 16 amino acids. DNA of the CDR3: TGTGCCAGCAGCTTAGCGGGACAGGGCTCCTACAATGAGCAGTTCTTC. The encoded protein is CASSLAGQGSYNEQFF.

The genes are TRBV6-5 and TRBJ2-3; 9 nucleotides line up with TRBD2. The CDR3 covers 16 residues. V gave up 2 bases and J gave up 4 bases; unmatched junction bases: 7. CDR1 MNHEY and CDR2 SVGAGI come from the germline V gene. In DNA, the CDR3 is TGTGCCAGCAGTTACGTCACTGCGGGAGGGCCAGATACGCAGTATTTT. Its translation is CASSYVTAGGPDTQYF.

The chain combines TRBV28 with TRBJ2-7; D possibly corresponds to TRBD1 (5 bases). The germline CDR1 and CDR2 sequences are MDHEN and SYDVKM. The CDR3 is 12 amino acids. With 9 bases removed from V and 3 bases from J, the gap between germline ends came to 12 bases. The CDR3 sequence: CASKDTDYEQYF. Written as DNA, the CDR3 is TGTGCCAGTAAGGACACAGACTACGAGCAGTACTTC. Looking up the rest from reference TRBV28 and TRBJ2-7 gives the full variable domain: DVKVTQSSRYLVKRTGEKVFLECVQDMDHENMFWYRQDPGLGLRLIYFSYDVKMKEKGDIPEGYSVSREKKERFSLILESASTNQTSMYLCASKDTDYEQYFGPGTRLTVT.

The chain couples TRBV7-2 to TRBJ2-1; no firm D call. Per germline, CDR1 SGHTA and CDR2 FQGNSA. Deletions cut 7 bases from V and 9 bases from J, with 16 bases between. The CDR3 covers 13 residues. In DNA form, the CDR3 reads TGTGCCAGCAACACTGACCCCGCTGGTGAGCAGTTCTTC. Encoded protein: CASNTDPAGEQFF.

V gene TRBV28 combines with J gene TRBJ1-4, with 8 bases identical to TRBD1. The CDR3 contains 16 residues. Losses at the gene ends were 4 bases for V and 3 bases for J; bases not matched to a gene: 7. The germline CDR1 and CDR2 sequences are MDHEN and SYDVKM. The CDR3 region has the DNA TGTGCCAGCAGTTCGAGACAGGGGATTCCTAATGAAAAACTGTTTTTT. This translates into CASSSRQGIPNEKLFF. Complete variable domain (other parts from reference TRBV28 and TRBJ1-4): DVKVTQSSRYLVKRTGEKVFLECVQDMDHENMFWYRQDPGLGLRLIYFSYDVKMKEKGDIPEGYSVSREKKERFSLILESASTNQTSMYLCASSSRQGIPNEKLFFGSGTQLSVL.

The chain carries TRBV9 and TRBJ1-3; TRBD1 agrees at 7 bases. CDR1 is SGDLS and CDR2 is YYNGEE in the germline V gene. V lost 0 bases, J lost 8 bases, and 8 bases stayed unmatched. The CDR3 loop spans 15 amino acids. In DNA, the CDR3 is TGTGCCAGCAGCGTAGCTACAGGGGTGGCTGACACCATATATTTT. Protein sequence: CASSVATGVADTIYF.

The chain links TRBV15 to TRBJ1-4; D unresolved. Germline-derived CDR1 and CDR2 are LNHNV and YYDKDF (reference sequence). The length of the CDR3 is 13 residues. Trimming shortened V by 10 bases and J by 0 bases, and 9 bases separated the two germline ends. DNA of the CDR3: TGTGCCAGCTTGGAGGCAACTAATGAAAAACTGTTTTTT. It is translated as CASLEATNEKLFF.

The V call is TRBV28, the J call TRBJ2-7, with D perhaps TRBD1 or TRBD2 (5 bases each). V lost 3 bases and J lost 5, with 17 bases in between. The CDR3 is 15 amino acids. The germline V gene encodes CDR1 MDHEN and CDR2 SYDVKM. The CDR3: CASSFGGPLMHEQYF. The CDR3 nucleotides are TGTGCCAGCAGTTTTGGGGGACCCCTGATGCACGAGCAGTACTTC.

The chain employs TRBV11-2 and TRBJ2-2; TRBD1 matches 7 bases. This CDR3 is 16 amino acids long. V lost 0 bases to trimming and J lost 3 bases; unmatched junction nucleotides: 4. CDR1 is SGHAT and CDR2 is FQNNGV in the germline V gene. The CDR3 nucleotides read TGTGCCAGCAGCTTAGAAGTACAGGGGTACACCGGGGAGCTGTTTTTT. Encoded protein: CASSLEVQGYTGELFF.

The V gene is TRBV4-3, the J gene TRBJ2-3; 8 bases line up with TRBD1. V lost 0 bases, J lost 4 bases, and 12 bases stayed unmatched. The CDR3 covers 18 residues. Germline V CDR1 and CDR2: LGHNA, YSLEER. DNA of the CDR3: TGCGCCAGCAGCCAAGAGATACCCGGGACAGGAAACCCAGATACGCAGTATTTT. Translation: CASSQEIPGTGNPDTQYF.

This clone was observed a handful of times. The V and J genes are TRBV7-2 and TRBJ1-6; unclear D gene. Germline lookup yields CDR1 SGHTA and CDR2 FQGNSA. V lost 4 bases and J 8 bases, leaving 15 bases between the germline ends. This CDR3 has 15 residues. The CDR3 sequence is CASSSFLLKDSPLHF. The CDR3 DNA reads as TGTGCCAGCAGCTCCTTCTTACTGAAGGATTCACCCCTCCACTTT.

The chain recombines TRBV11-2 with TRBJ2-3; tentative D call: TRBD1 (5 bases). Germline loops: CDR1 SGHAT, CDR2 FQNNGV. The CDR3 loop spans 15 amino acids. The V end was cut by 3 bases, the J end by 0 bases, with 10 bases between. Here the CDR3 reads CASSFWGRSTDTQYF. For the CDR3, the DNA is TGTGCCAGCAGCTTTTGGGGCCGCAGCACAGATACGCAGTATTTT.

V is TRBV19 and J is TRBJ2-1; 12 bases agree with TRBD2. The trim removed 2 bases at V and 2 bases at J, leaving 1 base unmatched. From germline, CDR1 is LNHDA and CDR2 SQIVND (reference sequence). The CDR3 spans 16 residues. CDR3 region: CASSIRTSGTYNEQFF. Written as DNA, the CDR3 is TGTGCCAGTAGTATACGGACTAGCGGGACCTACAATGAGCAGTTCTTC.

CDR3 amino acids: CASSFPPGLAGNEQFF. Here the CDR3 DNA reads TGTGCCAGCAGTTTCCCACCGGGACTAGCTGGTAATGAGCAGTTCTTC. The genes are TRBV27 and TRBJ2-1, with 9 bases fitting TRBD2. CDR1 and CDR2 from the germline V gene are MNHEY and SMNVEV (reference sequence). V was pared by 3 bases and J by 7 bases, with 10 bases of the junction left unmatched. This CDR3 is 16 amino acids long.

J is TRBJ1-1 and V is TRBV10-3, with D hard to call. CDR3 length: 15 residues. V was pared by 0 bases and J by 3 bases, with 11 bases between. CDR1 is ENHRY, CDR2 SYGVKD, per germline. CDR3 protein: CAISESPESYTEAFF. In nucleotides, the CDR3 is TGTGCCATCAGTGAGTCCCCAGAATCGTACACTGAAGCTTTCTTT.

The chain employs TRBV11-3 and TRBJ2-5, with 7 bases lining up with TRBD1. CDR3 length: 14 amino acids. The V and J ends lost 3 bases and 1 base, in that order; junction bases with no gene match: 2. Germline CDR1 and CDR2: SGHNT and YENEEA. The CDR3 is CASSLDRSQETQYF. CDR3 DNA sequence: TGTGCCAGCAGCTTGGACAGGTCCCAAGAGACCCAGTACTTC. The variable domain in full, with the rest retrieved from reference TRBV11-3 and TRBJ2-5, is EAGVVQSPRYKIIEKKQPVAFWCNPISGHNTLYWYLQNLGQGPELLIRYENEEAVDDSQLPKDRFSAERLKGVDSTLKIQPAELGDSAVYLCASSLDRSQETQYFGPGTRLLVL.